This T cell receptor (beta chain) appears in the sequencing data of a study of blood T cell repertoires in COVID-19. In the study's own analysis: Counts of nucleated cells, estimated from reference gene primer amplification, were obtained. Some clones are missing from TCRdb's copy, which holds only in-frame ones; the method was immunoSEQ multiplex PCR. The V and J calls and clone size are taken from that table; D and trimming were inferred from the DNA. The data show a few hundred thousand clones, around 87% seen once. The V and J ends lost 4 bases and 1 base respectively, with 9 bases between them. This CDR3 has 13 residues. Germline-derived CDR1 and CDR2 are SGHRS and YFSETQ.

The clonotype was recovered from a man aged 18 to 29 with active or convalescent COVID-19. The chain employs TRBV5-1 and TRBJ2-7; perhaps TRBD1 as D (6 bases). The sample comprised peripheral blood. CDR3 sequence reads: CASSQGTSYEQYF. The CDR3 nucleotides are TGCGCCAGCAGCCAGGGGACGTCCTACGAGCAGTACTTC.